Following are 19 T cell receptor beta chains from one sample sequenced in a study of blood T cell repertoires in COVID-19. Profiling relied on immunoSEQ multiplex PCR, and the TCRdb table lists in-frame clones only, not all of them. This sample has roughly 38,000 clones; around 83% occur once, and the top ten carry approximately 19%. The sequencing sample was made of peripheral blood. The receptors shown here come from a man aged 50 to 59 in a cohort sampled during active COVID-19.

This chain connects TRBV5-8 to TRBJ1-1; TRBD1 aligns across 7 bases. V dropped 5 bases and J dropped 4; count of bases not matched to a gene: 8. The CDR3 sequence is 14 residues long. Germline CDR1 SGHTS, CDR2 YDEGEE. The CDR3 bases are TGTGCCAGCAGGCGACAGGGTTACATCACTGAAGCTTTCTTT. Protein: CASRRQGYITEAFF.

The rearrangement joins TRBV18 to TRBJ2-5; D is ambiguous. This CDR3 contains 14 residues. Trimming cost V 3 bases and J 2 bases, with 10 bases left between them. CDR1 and CDR2 from the germline V gene are KGHSH and LQKENI. Here the CDR3 DNA reads TGTGCCAGCTCACCGACTCCAAATCAAGAGACCCAGTACTTC. Translation gives CASSPTPNQETQYF.

V usage is TRBV28 and J usage is TRBJ1-6, with TRBD1 matching 9 bases. Germline CDR1 reads MDHEN; CDR2 reads SYDVKM. After removal of 8 bases from V and 5 bases from J, the junction contained 4 bases not matched to a gene. There are 14 residues in the CDR3. The DNA of the CDR3 is TGTGCCAGCTGGACAGGGGCTGATAATTCACCCCTCCACTTT. This codes for CASWTGADNSPLHF.

The V and J genes are TRBV4-1 and TRBJ1-6, with 8 nucleotides matching TRBD1. Germline assignment: CDR1 MGHRA and CDR2 YSYEKL. This CDR3 is 14 amino acids long. The V segment lost 5 bases and the J segment 9 bases; nucleotides outside the gene matches: 6. CDR3 amino acids: CASSTGQGPSPLHF. CDR3 coding DNA: TGCGCCAGCAGCACCGGACAGGGACCTTCACCCCTCCACTTT.

The gene calls are TRBV5-6 and TRBJ2-5; TRBD1 matches at 10 bases. J gave up 5 bases and V 0 bases, and 4 bases lay outside the gene matches. This CDR3 contains 15 residues. Germline V gene sequence: CDR1 SGHDT, CDR2 YYEEEE. CDR3 loop: CASSLGGQGTETQYF. As DNA, the CDR3 is TGTGCCAGCAGCTTGGGGGGACAGGGGACGGAGACCCAGTACTTC.

The chain has TRBV19 and TRBJ2-5; 8 bases are a match to TRBD2. The ends lost 3 bases at V and 5 bases at J; junction bases unmatched: 8. Germline V gene sequence: CDR1 LNHDA, CDR2 SQIVND (reference sequence). The CDR3 totals 15 residues. CDR3 in DNA: TGTGCCAGTAGTATTAAAGGACTAGCAGTGGAGACCCAGTACTTC. Protein: CASSIKGLAVETQYF.

The chain couples TRBV7-3 to TRBJ2-5; 11 nucleotides agree with TRBD2. Germline V gene lookup returns CDR1 SGHTA and CDR2 FQGTGA. There are 15 residues in the CDR3. Germline trimming cut 5 bases from V and 4 bases from J; bases unmatched to any gene: 6. This chain's CDR3 is CASSRSGGARETQYF. CDR3 nucleotide sequence: TGTGCCAGCAGCCGTAGCGGGGGGGCGAGAGAGACCCAGTACTTC.

The chain is built from TRBV6-1 and TRBJ2-1; 8 bases line up with TRBD2. Losses at the gene ends were 0 bases for V and 3 bases for J; bases not matched to a gene: 4. The CDR3 covers 16 residues. CDR1 MNHNS and CDR2 SASEGT come from the germline V gene. The DNA for the CDR3 is TGTGCCAGCAGTGAAGCCCGCCGGGGGGGCTACAATGAGCAGTTCTTC. It encodes CASSEARRGGYNEQFF.

The chain carries TRBV5-1 and TRBJ1-5; a weak D match, TRBD1 (6 bases). This CDR3 region has 15 residues. Germline V gives CDR1 SGHRS, CDR2 YFSETQ. Trimming left V 3 bases short and J 7 bases short, with 17 bases between. Written as DNA, the CDR3 is TGCGCCAGCAGCTCGGGGGCAGGGGAGGGCCAGCCCCAGCATTTT. Encoded protein: CASSSGAGEGQPQHF.

V is TRBV3-1 (or the pseudogene TRBV3-2) and J is TRBJ2-1, with 9 nucleotides matching TRBD2. Trimming took 0 bases from V and 6 from J; bases not matched to a gene: 6. This CDR3 spans 16 amino acids. The germline CDR1 and CDR2 sequences are LGHDT and YNNKEL (reference sequence). The CDR3 sequence: CASSQDQQREVNEQFF. In nucleotides, the CDR3 is TGTGCCAGCAGCCAAGATCAACAGCGGGAGGTCAATGAGCAGTTCTTC.

The CDR3 protein is CASSPPGGGLETQYF. CDR3 bases: TGTGCCAGCAGCCCCCCCGGCGGGGGGCTGGAGACCCAGTACTTC. This rearrangement joins TRBV3-1 (or the pseudogene TRBV3-2) to TRBJ2-5, with 8 bases matching TRBD2. V gave up 4 bases and J gave up 5 bases; unmatched junction bases: 9. The CDR3 extends over 15 amino acids. CDR1 is LGHDT, CDR2 YNNKEL, per germline (reference sequence).

The rearrangement uses TRBV5-1 and TRBJ2-1, with D perhaps matching TRBD1 (6 bases). The V gene's germline CDR1 is SGHRS and CDR2 YFSETQ. V gave up 3 bases and J gave up 9 bases, with 19 bases separating them. The CDR3 spans 15 residues. The CDR3 loop reads CASSSEPNIGGEQFF. CDR3 nucleotide sequence: TGCGCCAGCAGCTCGGAGCCGAATATAGGGGGTGAGCAGTTCTTC. The whole variable domain, filled in from reference TRBV5-1 and TRBJ2-1, reads KAGVTQTPRYLIKTRGQQVTLSCSPISGHRSVSWYQQTPGQGLQFLFEYFSETQRNKGNFPGRFSGRQFSNSRSEMNVSTLELGDSALYLCASSSEPNIGGEQFFGPGTRLTVL.

This chain joins TRBV7-9 and TRBJ1-2; D ambiguous. With 7 bases removed from V and 2 bases from J, the gap between germline ends came to 23 bases. The germline V gene has CDR1 SEHNR and CDR2 FQNEAQ (reference sequence). The CDR3 covers 17 residues. The CDR3 DNA sequence: TGTGCCAGCACCCTGCTAACCCCGAGGGTCCCGAACTATGGCTACACCTTC. It encodes CASTLLTPRVPNYGYTF.

The chain has TRBV28 and TRBJ1-4, with TRBD1 matching 7 bases. The ends lost 3 bases at V and 2 bases at J; junction bases unmatched: 3. Germline V gene lookup returns CDR1 MDHEN and CDR2 SYDVKM. The CDR3 covers 15 residues. The CDR3 sequence is CASSLTGLTNEKLFF. CDR3 coding DNA: TGTGCCAGCAGTTTGACAGGGCTTACTAATGAAAAACTGTTTTTT.

The rearrangement joins TRBV27 to TRBJ2-3; 7 nucleotides match TRBD2. Germline lookup yields CDR1 MNHEY and CDR2 SMNVEV (reference sequence). This CDR3 contains 15 residues. V lost 4 bases to trimming and J lost 4 bases; unmatched junction nucleotides: 8. The CDR3 loop is CASSSEAGRADTQYF. The CDR3 DNA reads as TGTGCCAGCAGTTCGGAAGCGGGAAGGGCAGATACGCAGTATTTT.

J is TRBJ2-2 and V is TRBV6-5; 8 bases align to TRBD1. CDR1 is MNHEY and CDR2 is SVGAGI in the germline V gene. This CDR3 is built from 15 residues. The trim removed 5 bases at V and 1 base at J, leaving 3 bases unmatched. The DNA for the CDR3 is TGTGCCAGCAGTCCAGACAGGGGGAACACCGGGGAGCTGTTTTTT. It translates to CASSPDRGNTGELFF.

The chain is built from TRBV18 and TRBJ1-1, with D uncertain. V was trimmed by 6 bases and J by 2 bases, leaving 7 bases between them. The CDR3 contains 12 residues. Germline lookup yields CDR1 KGHSH and CDR2 LQKENI. CDR3 region: CASSRLNTEAFF. The CDR3 nucleotides read TGTGCCAGCTCCCGACTAAACACTGAAGCTTTCTTT.

This clone was observed a single time. V gene TRBV19 combines with J gene TRBJ2-1, with 7 positions matching TRBD1. After removal of 11 bases from V and 6 bases from J, the junction contained 16 bases not matched to a gene. The germline V gene has CDR1 LNHDA and CDR2 SQIVND (reference sequence). The CDR3 runs 15 residues. In DNA, the CDR3 is TGTGCCTCCTTCTCCCCCGGGACAGAGACCAATGAGCAGTTCTTC. Translation: CASFSPGTETNEQFF.

J is TRBJ2-1 and V is TRBV5-4; D remains ambiguous. CDR3 length: 12 residues. Germline V gene data show CDR1 as SGHNT and CDR2 as YYREEE (reference sequence). With 6 bases removed from V and 7 bases from J, the gap between germline ends came to 11 bases. The CDR3 DNA reads TGTGCCAGCACAAACGGGTGGAATGAGCAGTTCTTC. It translates to CASTNGWNEQFF.